The 10 T cell receptor beta chains reported below all come from one sample, sequenced in a study of regulatory T cells in long-lasting Graves disease. Investigators prepared the TCR beta libraries by applying iRepertoire HTBI primers and Arm-PCR of CDR3 regions. TCRdb reanalysed the multiplex PCR reads using MiXCR and keeps one entry per CDR3 protein. The data hold about 220,000 distinct CDR3 sequences, with around 20% observed a single time. Described time point: newly diagnosed GD, antithyroid drugs for less than 3 months. Construction of the TCR library relied on RNA isolated from PBMCs. The same data also contributed to another study, on T cells in Graves' hyperthyroidism and ophthalmopathy.

The starting material was peripheral blood mononuclear cells (PBMCs), obtained at new diagnosis, from a patient treated with antithyroid drugs. These receptors came from a woman in her 30s with Graves disease.

This chain links TRBV30 with TRBJ1-4, with D unclear. V was shortened by 8 bases and J by 4 bases, with 14 bases between the two germline ends. This CDR3 is 13 amino acids long. Germline lookup yields CDR1 GTSNPN and CDR2 SVGIG (reference sequence). CDR3 loop: CAGAGTDNEKLFF. The DNA for the CDR3 is TGTGCCGGAGCGGGCACGGATAATGAAAAACTGTTTTTT. The full variable domain, with the rest looked up from reference TRBV30 and TRBJ1-4, is SQTIHQWPATLVQPVGSPLSLECTVEGTSNPNLYWYRQAAGRGLQLLFYSVGIGQISSEVPQNLSASRPQDRQFILSSKKLLLSDSGFYLCAGAGTDNEKLFFGSGTQLSVL.

Ten or more counts support this clonotype. The DNA for the CDR3 is TGTGCCAGCAGCCGGGGGGGGGCAGGGGGAGAGTTAACTGAAGCTTTCTTT. As protein: CASSRGGAGGELTEAFF. The V gene is TRBV9, the J gene TRBJ1-1; TRBD1 aligns across 7 bases. The CDR3 runs to 17 residues. The germline gives CDR1 SGDLS, CDR2 YYNGEE. The V and J ends lost 4 bases and 5 bases, in that order; junction bases with no gene match: 17.

This clonotype was recorded at least ten times. The chain is built from TRBV29-1 and TRBJ1-1; TRBD1 matches 7 bases. CDR1 SQVTM and CDR2 ANQGSEA come from the germline V gene. J lost 0 bases, V lost 4 bases, and 5 bases had no gene match. This CDR3 spans 14 amino acids. DNA of the CDR3: TGCAGCGTTGTTCCGGGACAGCTGAACACTGAAGCTTTCTTT. Protein product: CSVVPGQLNTEAFF. The complete variable domain, with remaining parts taken from reference TRBV29-1 and TRBJ1-1, reads SAVISQKPSRDICQRGTSLTIQCQVDSQVTMMFWYRQQPGQSLTLIATANQGSEATYESGFVIDKFPISRPNLTFSTLTVSNMSPEDSSIYLCSVVPGQLNTEAFFGQGTRLTVV.

In this sample, this clonotype turned up many times. The chain uses TRBV7-9 and TRBJ2-1; 7 nucleotides line up with TRBD2. This CDR3 has 18 amino acids. CDR1 is SEHNR, CDR2 FQNEAQ, per germline (reference sequence). V lost 5 bases and J lost 0; bases outside the gene matches: 13. In DNA form, the CDR3 reads TGTGCCAGCAGCCCCCCCCAATCTAGCGGCAGCTCCTACAATGAGCAGTTCTTC. This sequence encodes CASSPPQSSGSSYNEQFF.

J is TRBJ2-4 and V is TRBV5-1; D uncertain. This CDR3 contains 16 residues. Germline values: CDR1 SGHRS, CDR2 YFSETQ. Trimming took off 0 bases at V and 0 bases at J, with 10 bases between the two ends. Here the CDR3 DNA reads TGCGCCAGCAGCTTGGAAGGGTTGGGAGCCAAAAACATTCAGTACTTC. Translating it yields CASSLEGLGAKNIQYF.

This clonotype was seen repeatedly, ten times or more. The V and J genes are TRBV7-9 and TRBJ1-1; possibly TRBD1 for D (5 bases). CDR1 SEHNR and CDR2 FQNEAQ come from the germline V gene (reference sequence). The CDR3 extends over 18 amino acids. V lost 0 bases and J 3 bases, leaving 20 bases between the germline ends. The CDR3 is CASSLADRGHMWDTEAFF. The CDR3 nucleotides read TGTGCCAGCAGCTTAGCAGACAGAGGGCATATGTGGGACACTGAAGCTTTCTTT.

To note about this clonotype: A much larger clone is a single base away; this may be a read error. The chain is built from TRBV18 and TRBJ1-1; TRBD1 agrees at 8 bases. The CDR3 runs 14 residues. CDR1 and CDR2 (germline): KGHSH, LQKENI. As DNA, the CDR3 is TGTGCCAGCACACCGGCCACGGACAGGGAACGATCTTTCTTT. The encoded protein is CASTPATDRERSFF.

The table lists this clonotype with a few counts. A read error may be the cause here, since a much bigger clone is one base away. The conserved closing phenylalanine or tryptophan is absent in this CDR3, likely reflecting a read error. The rearrangement joins TRBV3-1 to TRBJ1-6; D is unclear. Germline V lookup: CDR1 LGHDT, CDR2 YNNKEL (reference sequence). The V gene lost 4 bases and the J gene lost 5 bases, with 6 bases spanning the gap. This CDR3 region has 13 residues. The CDR3 loop is CASSRRDNSPLHL. CDR3 nucleotides: TGTGCCAGCAGCCGACGGGATAATTCACCCCTCCACCTT.

CDR3 sequence: CASSRLAVSSYNEQFF. DNA of the CDR3: TGTGCCAGCAGCCGTTTAGCAGTTAGCTCCTACAATGAGCAGTTCTTC. The gene calls are TRBV9 and TRBJ2-1; D is undetermined. The V and J ends lost 4 bases and 0 bases respectively, with 14 bases between them. Germline CDR1 SGDLS, CDR2 YYNGEE. The CDR3 is made up of 16 amino acids.

This clonotype was seen repeatedly, ten times or more. The V and J genes are TRBV2 and TRBJ2-3; D possibly matches TRBD1 or TRBD2 (6 bases each). Germline values: CDR1 SNHLY, CDR2 FYNNEI. This CDR3 spans 18 amino acids. V was pared by 3 bases and J by 5 bases, with 24 bases between. In DNA form, the CDR3 reads TGTGCCAGCAGTGAGAAGGCGCAGAGTTCGGGGGCGCGAGATACGCAGTATTTT. This encodes CASSEKAQSSGARDTQYF.